This T cell receptor beta chain is drawn from a study of T-cell memory formation after mild COVID-19. Notes on the study in general: CD8+ contracting clones occupied EMRA, while CD4+ ones occupied mainly CM and EM. CD4/CD8 balance held among clones contracting day 15 to 85, and later expanders leaned CD4+.

As regards this clonotype: Antigen specificity is unknown.

V lost 4 bases to trimming and J lost 4 bases, with 13 bases between them. Germline lookup yields CDR1 SGHDT and CDR2 YYEEEE. The CDR3 length is 14 residues. It was 5'RACE with constant-segment primers that produced the TCR alpha and TCR beta cDNA libraries, which carried sample barcodes and UMIs. Each CDR3 protein is one row after TCRdb ran MiXCR on the 5' RACE reads. The repertoire has under 250,000 distinct CDR3 sequences, around 30% of them found once; the top ten carry roughly 11%. This chain links TRBV5-6 with TRBJ2-3; D perhaps matches TRBD2 (6 bases). This receptor was taken from an adult woman who had mild COVID-19 (a few samples of this study predate the infection). Cell type and time point are not known. The sequenced sample consisted of PBMCs or a T cell subset sorted from them (not recorded which). The CDR3 DNA is TGTGCCAGCAGCCCCGGGACTGGGGCAGATACGCAGTATTTT. Its translation is CASSPGTGADTQYF.